This T cell receptor (beta chain) was sequenced in a study of shared clonotypes between healthy human individuals. The overall study: The composition of the donors was two women and a few men aged 18 to 49. Researchers assigned three CD4 naive, three CD4 memory, two CD8 naive and one CD8 memory plate to each donor.

Only CD45RO-negative cells positively selected for CCR7 counted as naive CD8 cells, so terminally differentiated effector memory CD45RA+ cells were excluded. This CDR3 is built from 14 residues. From germline, CDR1 is KGHSH and CDR2 LQKENI. V dropped 3 bases and J dropped 2 bases, with 10 bases sitting between them. In the authors' workflow: With immunoSEQ giving junction-only sequences and no quality scores, filtering differed. Method: immunoSEQ multiplex PCR; TCRdb's copy keeps in-frame clones and lacks some. V, J and clone size are taken as reported in that table, and D and trimming were inferred from the DNA itself. The sample has 500,000 to 700,000 clones, 85% to 95% seen once.

The sequence derives from a woman under 40 in good health. The chain carries TRBV18 and TRBJ2-5, with D unclear. The specimen was naive CD8+ T cells sorted from blood. CDR3 amino acids: CASSPGQEQETQYF. The CDR3 DNA reads as TGTGCCAGCTCACCGGGTCAGGAGCAAGAGACCCAGTACTTC.